The present T cell receptor (beta chain) was sequenced within a study of Graves' ophthalmopathy and Graves' hyperthyroidism. From RNA, the CDR3 regions of TCR beta chains were amplified and sequenced. HTBI primers served in a first-round RT-PCR, which a second-round multiplex PCR followed. TCRdb processed the multiplex PCR reads anew with MiXCR; each CDR3 protein has one entry. The sample lists some 350,000 distinct CDR3 sequences, about a sixth occurring once. This clonotype has a count of ten or more. The sequencing input was peripheral blood. This clonotype was sampled from an adult woman with stable Graves' hyperthyroidism.

CDR3 coding DNA: TGCAGTGCTAGGACGGACGGGAACACTGAAGCTTTCTTT. Amino acid sequence: CSARTDGNTEAFF. This chain connects TRBV20-1 to TRBJ1-1; D not resolved. V shed 3 bases and J shed 1 base, with 9 bases lying between them. Germline assignment: CDR1 DFQATT and CDR2 SNEGSKA (reference sequence). The CDR3 contains 13 residues.